Listed below are T cell receptor beta chains from one sample, sequenced in a study of T-cell reconstitution after alpha-beta-depleted transplantation in children. TCRdb re-called the PCR reads through MiXCR, storing one row per CDR3 protein. Among some 250,000 distinct CDR3 sequences listed, 12% were seen once. The material was PBMCs from the stem cell graft donor, obtained from the stem cell graft. All receptors derive from a human donor who donated a stem cell graft to a child with acute lymphoblastic leukemia. The CDR3 runs from the conserved cysteine through the conserved F or W. The order of the fields is D gene, V gene, clone size, J gene, CDR3 DNA, CDR3 protein. D genes are given only for firm matches. Not all rows give a size; the values are once, few, many and, for expanded clones, a class.

D gene: .; V gene: TRBV9; clone size: many; J gene: TRBJ1-1; CDR3 DNA: TGTGCCAGCAGCGAGGGACCCAGAGAAGGAGCTTTCTTT; CDR3 protein: CASSEGPREGAFF
D gene: .; V gene: TRBV5-1; clone size: .; J gene: TRBJ2-3; CDR3 DNA: TGCGCCAGCAGCTCCACCCCATCCACCCGGACCCCAGATACGCAGTATTTT; CDR3 protein: CASSSTPSTRTPDTQYF
D gene: .; V gene: TRBV11-3; clone size: many; J gene: TRBJ1-5; CDR3 DNA: TGTGCCAGCAGCTTAGTGTCTCGGCCCGGCGATCAGCCCCAGCATTTT; CDR3 protein: CASSLVSRPGDQPQHF
D gene: TRBD1; V gene: TRBV5-4; clone size: many; J gene: TRBJ1-1; CDR3 DNA: TGTGCCAGCACCCCGAGACAGGGGTCCGTAAGCACTGAAGCTTTCTTT; CDR3 protein: CASTPRQGSVSTEAFF
D gene: TRBD2; V gene: TRBV11-2; clone size: .; J gene: TRBJ2-2; CDR3 DNA: TGTGCCAGCAGCCCGACCGGGACTAGCGGGGGGTATAGCACCGGGGAGCTGTTTTTT; CDR3 protein: CASSPTGTSGGYSTGELFF
D gene: .; V gene: TRBV30; clone size: .; J gene: TRBJ1-5; CDR3 DNA: TGTGCCTGGAGTGTAAGGGGACAGCCCCAGCATTTT; CDR3 protein: CAWSVRGQPQHF
D gene: .; V gene: TRBV20-1; clone size: .; J gene: TRBJ1-6; CDR3 DNA: TGCAGTGCTGGAACCGGGAGATCACCCCTCCACTTT; CDR3 protein: CSAGTGRSPLHF
D gene: TRBD2; V gene: TRBV20-1; clone size: many; J gene: TRBJ2-3; CDR3 DNA: TGCAGTGCTAGTAGGGCTAGCGGGGGACAGGCGCAGTATTTT; CDR3 protein: CSASRASGGQAQYF
D gene: .; V gene: TRBV6-5; clone size: many; J gene: TRBJ1-5; CDR3 DNA: TGTGCCAGCAGTCTCAACATTGGCAATCAGCCCCAGCATTTT; CDR3 protein: CASSLNIGNQPQHF
D gene: .; V gene: TRBV29-1; clone size: many; J gene: TRBJ2-1; CDR3 DNA: TGCAGCGTTCAGGGGGGTTACGGTACCCGAACTTTTGAGCAGTTCTTC; CDR3 protein: CSVQGGYGTRTFEQFF